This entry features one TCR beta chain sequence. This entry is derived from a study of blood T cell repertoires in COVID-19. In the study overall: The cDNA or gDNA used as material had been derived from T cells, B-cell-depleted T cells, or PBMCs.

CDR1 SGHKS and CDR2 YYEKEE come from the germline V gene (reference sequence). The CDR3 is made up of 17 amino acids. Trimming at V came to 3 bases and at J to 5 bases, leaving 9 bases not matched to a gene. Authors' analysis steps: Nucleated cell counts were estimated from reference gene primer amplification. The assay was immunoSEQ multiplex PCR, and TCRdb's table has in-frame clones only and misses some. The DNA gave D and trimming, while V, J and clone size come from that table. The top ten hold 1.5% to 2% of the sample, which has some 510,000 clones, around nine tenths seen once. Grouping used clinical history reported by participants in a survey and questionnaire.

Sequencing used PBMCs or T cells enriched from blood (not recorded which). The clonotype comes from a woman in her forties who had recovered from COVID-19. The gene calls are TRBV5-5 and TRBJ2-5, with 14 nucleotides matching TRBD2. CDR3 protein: CASSWGLAGAKSETQYF. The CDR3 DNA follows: TGTGCCAGCAGCTGGGGACTAGCGGGAGCCAAGTCCGAGACCCAGTACTTC.